This T cell receptor beta chain was identified in a study of blood T cell repertoires in COVID-19. Some clones are missing from TCRdb's copy, which holds only in-frame ones; the method was immunoSEQ multiplex PCR. In the table there are some 150,000 clones, approximately 91% of which are singletons. Everyone who took part was about 18 to 90 years old, and they came from fewer than 25 US areas. Cohort placement rested on clinical history that participants reported themselves. With V trimmed by 3 bases and J by 4 bases, 4 bases remained unmatched. Germline V gene data show CDR1 as SGDLS and CDR2 as YYNGEE. The CDR3 extends over 16 amino acids.

This clonotype originated in a woman between 18 and 29 years old who had recovered from COVID-19. The sample comprised PBMCs or T cells enriched from blood (not recorded which). V and J are TRBV9 and TRBJ2-1, with TRBD2 identical over 13 bases. CDR3 DNA sequence: TGTGCCAGCAGCGAGGGACTAGCGGGACAGTACAATGAGCAGTTCTTC. Translating it yields CASSEGLAGQYNEQFF.